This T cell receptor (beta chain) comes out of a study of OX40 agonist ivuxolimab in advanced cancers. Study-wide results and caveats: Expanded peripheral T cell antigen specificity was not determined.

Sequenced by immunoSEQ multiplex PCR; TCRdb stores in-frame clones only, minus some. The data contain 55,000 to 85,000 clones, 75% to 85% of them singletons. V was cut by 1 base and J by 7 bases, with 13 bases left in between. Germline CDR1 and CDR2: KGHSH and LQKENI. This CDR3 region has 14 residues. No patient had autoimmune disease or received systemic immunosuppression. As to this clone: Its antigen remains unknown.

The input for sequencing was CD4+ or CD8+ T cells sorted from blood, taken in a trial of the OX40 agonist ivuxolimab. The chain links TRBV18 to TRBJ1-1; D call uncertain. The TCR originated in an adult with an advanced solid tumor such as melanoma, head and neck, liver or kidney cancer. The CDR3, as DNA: TGTGCCAGCTCACCACTACCGAAAGGGCTTGAAGCTTTCTTT. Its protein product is CASSPLPKGLEAFF.